This TCR beta chain was sequenced in a study of T cell responses to AZD1222 COVID-19 vaccine. General study findings and limits: Clonal diversity was possibly underestimated, and the donors were mostly white British, with more females.

This CDR3 contains 14 residues. Germline CDR1 reads SNHLY; CDR2 reads FYNNEI. Trimming at V came to 7 bases and at J to 6 bases, leaving 10 bases not matched to a gene. Some clones are missing from TCRdb's copy, which holds only in-frame ones; the method was immunoSEQ multiplex PCR. The sample records around 100,000 clones, around 87% being singletons. For this clone: The antigen is unknown.

The chain employs TRBV2 and TRBJ2-7, with 9 nucleotides matching TRBD1. The sequencing here drew on peripheral blood, taken on day 0 of MenACWY control vaccination. The sequence was collected from an adult in good health. DNA for the CDR3: TGTGCCAGCACCAAAAGGGGACAGGGTTTCGAGCAGTACTTC. This translates into CASTKRGQGFEQYF.